This record looks at one TCR beta chain sequence and its context. These data come from a study of blood T cell repertoires in COVID-19. Study-level background: There were acute and convalescent COVID-19 samples, and they came from the United States, Italy and Spain. Nucleic acid was either cDNA or gDNA, and it came from T cells, B-cell-depleted T cells, or PBMCs.

As handled by the study authors: The authors estimated nucleated cell counts from reference gene primer amplification. TCRdb's table, derived via immunoSEQ multiplex PCR, lists solely in-frame clones and lacks some. V, J and clone size were drawn from that table, and D and trimming were deduced from the DNA. The table includes about 33,000 clones, roughly 85% detected once. The length of the CDR3 is 14 residues. V dropped 6 bases and J dropped 0 bases, with 12 bases sitting between them. Germline V gives CDR1 SNHLY, CDR2 FYNNEI. This receptor was obtained from a man older than 75 with active COVID-19. The sequenced sample consisted of peripheral blood. V and J are TRBV2 and TRBJ2-7; D perhaps matches TRBD1 (5 bases). The CDR3 reads CASSSGSLSYEQYF. The CDR3 coding sequence is TGTGCCAGCAGCTCAGGGTCCCTCTCCTACGAGCAGTACTTC. The whole variable domain, remainder taken from reference TRBV2 and TRBJ2-7, is EPEVTQTPSHQVTQMGQEVILRCVPISNHLYFYWYRQILGQKVEFLVSFYNNEISEKSEIFDDQFSVERPDGSNFTLKIRSTKLEDSAMYFCASSSGSLSYEQYFGPGTRLTVT.